One sample yielded the 12 T cell receptor beta chains listed below, sequenced in a study of persistence of HIV-infected CD4 T cells (dated by TCRdb to 2019 to 2021). No antigen is known for these receptors. The immunoSEQ hsTCRB assay version 4, run in survey mode, was used to sequence TCRbeta repertoires from genomic DNA. TCRdb stores this immuneACCESS table with in-frame sequences only. Part of the clones is absent; in the studies checked, under half of the shortfall reflects unresolved V genes, and no reason is known for the rest. The sample data list approximately 30,000 clones, and around 82% of these were observed just once. Around 4.6% of the sample comes from the top ten. Interpreted using the paper, the treatment or condition label stands for: suppressive antiretroviral therapy. Cells were stimulated with lysates of CMV-infected fibroblasts at roughly 9.2 ug/mL. Memory populations depleted of antigen-responding cells were obtained by sorting nonresponding CD40L-negative CD69-negative CD45RO-high memory CD4+ T cells.

The source material was CD4+ T cells sorted from PBMCs after approximately 18-hour stimulation, sampled from a patient who received antiretroviral therapy. This sample's cell subset or site label indicates: CD40L-CD69- CD45RO-high memory CD4 T cells not responding to CMV lysate. These receptors were obtained from an adult man with HIV who was CMV-seropositive.

The chain is built from TRBV29-1 and TRBJ1-1; D is unresolved. The V and J ends lost 3 bases and 7 bases respectively, with 9 bases between them. Per the germline V gene, CDR1 is SQVTM and CDR2 is ANQGSEA. The CDR3 loop spans 11 amino acids. Here the CDR3 reads CSVDNTVEAFF. CDR3 sequence (DNA): TGCAGCGTTGACAATACAGTTGAAGCTTTCTTT.

The chain is built from TRBV4-2 and TRBJ1-2; 8 nucleotides line up with TRBD1. Germline trimming cut 3 bases from V and 1 base from J; bases unmatched to any gene: 10. The CDR3 sequence is 17 residues long. CDR1 and CDR2 (germline): LGHNA, YNFKEQ. The CDR3 loop reads CASSQEPGQANNYGYTF. CDR3 bases: TGTGCCAGCAGCCAGGAACCGGGACAGGCAAATAACTATGGCTACACCTTC.

The chain is built from TRBV24-1 and TRBJ2-3; a weak D match, TRBD2 (5 bases). This CDR3 is 18 amino acids long. Trimming removed 3 bases from V and 2 bases from J, with 20 bases in between. Per the germline V gene, CDR1 is KGHDR and CDR2 is SFDVKD. The CDR3 DNA reads TGTGCCACCAGTGATGTTACTACCGGGATCATCCCCACAGATACGCAGTATTTT. This translates into CATSDVTTGIIPTDTQYF.

V gene TRBV27 combines with J gene TRBJ2-3; 7 nucleotides agree with TRBD2. CDR1 MNHEY and CDR2 SMNVEV come from the germline V gene (reference sequence). After removal of 10 bases from V and 3 bases from J, the junction contained 10 bases not matched to a gene. The CDR3 length is 14 residues. CDR3 amino acids: CATLRGDRTDTQYF. CDR3 DNA sequence: TGTGCCACCCTTCGGGGGGATCGGACAGATACGCAGTATTTT.

This clone was observed a few times. This chain connects TRBV7-9 to TRBJ1-5; D gene uncertain. V gave up 1 base and J gave up 4 bases, with 8 bases separating them. The CDR3 is 14 amino acids. Germline V gives CDR1 SEHNR, CDR2 FQNEAQ (reference sequence). The CDR3 DNA reads TGTGCCAGCAGCTTAGACAGTACTAATCAGCCCCAGCATTTT. Translating gives CASSLDSTNQPQHF. Full variable domain (missing parts from reference TRBV7-9 and TRBJ1-5): DTGVSQNPRHKITKRGQNVTFRCDPISEHNRLYWYRQTLGQGPEFLTYFQNEAQLEKSRLLSDRFSAERPKGSFSTLEIQRTEQGDSAMYLCASSLDSTNQPQHFGDGTRLSIL.

The chain couples TRBV28 to TRBJ1-4; D remains unclear. Trimming removed 6 bases from V and 7 bases from J, with 15 bases in between. This CDR3 has 14 amino acids. CDR1 and CDR2 from the germline V gene are MDHEN and SYDVKM. The CDR3 DNA reads as TGTGCCAGCAGCCGACCCCATGTCGGTGAAAAACTGTTTTTT. It codes for CASSRPHVGEKLFF.

This chain connects TRBV2 to TRBJ2-3; maybe TRBD2 (6 bases). Germline V gene data show CDR1 as SNHLY and CDR2 as FYNNEI. Trimming removed 7 bases at V and 0 bases at J, with 14 bases between. The CDR3 runs to 15 residues. For the CDR3, the DNA is TGTGCCAGCATGAGTTTGGGGGGAAGCACAGATACGCAGTATTTT. This codes for CASMSLGGSTDTQYF.

The CDR3 region is CSVSPTRDTIYF. In DNA, the CDR3 is TGCAGCGTTTCCCCCACTCGGGACACCATATATTTT. The chain recombines TRBV29-1 with TRBJ1-3; D gene uncertain. Germline V gene data show CDR1 as SQVTM and CDR2 as ANQGSEA. Trimming left V 5 bases short and J 8 bases short, with 13 bases between. This CDR3 has 12 amino acids.

The chain joins TRBV7-2 to TRBJ1-6; 7 bases match TRBD1. Germline V gene data show CDR1 as SGHTA and CDR2 as FQGNSA. V lost 0 bases to trimming and J lost 5 bases; unmatched junction nucleotides: 4. There are 16 residues in the CDR3. The CDR3 loop is CASSLAGGANNSPLHF. The DNA for the CDR3 is TGTGCCAGCAGCTTAGCAGGGGGCGCCAATAATTCACCCCTCCACTTT.

The V call is TRBV6-6, the J call TRBJ2-3; D is undetermined. There are 14 residues in the CDR3. CDR1 and CDR2 from the germline V gene are MNHNY and SVGAGI (reference sequence). The V end lost 7 bases, the J end lost 0 bases, and 11 bases lay between the germline ends. For the CDR3, the DNA is TGTGCCAGCATTAGGAGCTCTAGCACAGATACGCAGTATTTT. It codes for CASIRSSSTDTQYF.

The rearrangement links TRBV20-1 to TRBJ1-1; D not resolved. V lost 3 bases and J 1 base, leaving 9 bases between the germline ends. Per the germline V gene, CDR1 is DFQATT and CDR2 is SNEGSKA (reference sequence). The CDR3 is 13 amino acids. In DNA form, the CDR3 reads TGCAGTGCTAGTATACGTTCGAACACTGAAGCTTTCTTT. It yields the protein CSASIRSNTEAFF.

The rearrangement links TRBV18 to TRBJ2-2, with D perhaps matching TRBD1 (5 bases). V was cut by 3 bases and J by 4 bases, with 15 bases left in between. CDR3 size: 16 residues. Germline V gene sequence: CDR1 KGHSH, CDR2 LQKENI. The CDR3, as DNA: TGTGCCAGCTCACCTCAGACAGCCCGAGGCACCGGGGAGCTGTTTTTT. It is translated as CASSPQTARGTGELFF.